This TCR beta chain was profiled in a study of ipilimumab plus nivolumab after autologous stem cell transplantation. Study overall: The DLBCL group included primary refractory and relapsed cases.

J lost 2 bases, V lost 4 bases, and 7 bases had no gene match. This CDR3 spans 15 amino acids. In germline, CDR1 is SGHRS, CDR2 YFSETQ. Sequencing was performed with immunoSEQ multiplex PCR; in TCRdb, only in-frame clones are kept and a portion is missing. The sample contains around 20,000 clones, around 74% of which appear only once. Specimen: PBMCs, collected in a trial of ipilimumab plus nivolumab as post-transplant consolidation. The receptor comes from a male donor with diffuse large B-cell lymphoma. This rearrangement joins TRBV5-1 to TRBJ2-7; 9 nucleotides match TRBD2. As DNA, the CDR3 is TGCGCCAGCAGCCTGAGATCTAGCGGGACCTACGAGCAGTACTTC. It encodes CASSLRSSGTYEQYF.